This T cell receptor (beta chain) was captured in a study of blood T cell repertoires in COVID-19. Study summary: Both acute and convalescent COVID-19 samples were obtained from the United States, Italy and Spain. T cells, B-cell-depleted T cells, or PBMCs provided the cDNA or gDNA that served as material.

The CDR3 is made up of 10 amino acids, end residues included. Per the germline V gene, CDR1 is SGHKS and CDR2 is YYEKEE (reference sequence). The authors' processing: For nucleated cells, counts were estimated from reference gene primer amplification. Method: immunoSEQ multiplex PCR; TCRdb's copy keeps in-frame clones and lacks some. D and trimming were read from the DNA, whereas the V and J calls and clone size are those reported in that table. The sample holds around 290,000 clones, 85% to 90% seen once. Points on this clone: This CDR3 is missing its conserved last phenylalanine or tryptophan, likely due to a read error. The DNA is omitted, as the CDR3 cannot be located on it reliably, and the CDR3 follows TCRdb's listing.

Sequenced material: peripheral blood. This chain uses TRBV5-5 with TRBJ1-1. The TCR sequence derives from a man in his forties with acute or convalescent COVID-19. The CDR3 protein is CASSFLRETG.